These T cell receptor beta chains were read from a single sample in a study of cytomegalovirus exposure and HLA in healthy donors. Clones were sequenced by immunoSEQ multiplex PCR, and TCRdb holds only the in-frame ones, with some missing. The sample contains approximately 130,000 clones, around 75% of which appear only once. The sequenced sample consisted of PBMCs. These receptors originate from a woman in her forties or fifties in good health and CMV-seropositive. Both conserved end residues are part of each CDR3. Fields, in order: CDR3 length, V gene, clone size, J gene, D gene, CDR3 protein, CDR3 DNA. D genes are given only for firm matches. Not all rows give a size; the values are once, few, many and, for expanded clones, a class.

len: 15; v_gene: TRBV4-2; abundance: .; j_gene: TRBJ2-3; d_gene: TRBD2; CDR3aa: CASRLAVTDTDTQYF; CDR3nt: TGTGCCAGCAGACTAGCGGTGACAGACACAGATACGCAGTATTTT
len: 10; v_gene: TRBV30; abundance: once; j_gene: TRBJ2-7; d_gene: .; CDR3aa: CAWRLLEQYF; CDR3nt: TGTGCCTGGAGACTCCTCGAGCAGTACTTC
len: 15; v_gene: TRBV15; abundance: .; j_gene: TRBJ2-7; d_gene: .; CDR3aa: CATSREAVDRPEQYF; CDR3nt: TGTGCCACCAGCAGAGAAGCCGTCGACAGGCCCGAGCAGTACTTC
len: 13; v_gene: TRBV27; abundance: few; j_gene: TRBJ1-2; d_gene: TRBD1; CDR3aa: CASSPTGQYGYTF; CDR3nt: TGTGCCAGCAGTCCGACAGGGCAGTATGGCTACACCTTC
len: 16; v_gene: TRBV5-5; abundance: .; j_gene: TRBJ1-5; d_gene: TRBD1; CDR3aa: CASSPTWTGVRQPQHF; CDR3nt: TGTGCCAGCAGCCCTACTTGGACAGGGGTTCGTCAGCCCCAGCATTTT
len: 11; v_gene: TRBV29-1; abundance: .; j_gene: TRBJ1-3; d_gene: .; CDR3aa: CSARWGNTIYF; CDR3nt: TGCAGCGCCAGATGGGGAAACACCATATATTTT
len: 11; v_gene: TRBV20-1; abundance: .; j_gene: TRBJ2-5; d_gene: .; CDR3aa: CSARDGADRYF; CDR3nt: TGCAGTGCTAGAGATGGGGCCGACCGGTACTTC
len: 16; v_gene: TRBV27; abundance: .; j_gene: TRBJ2-1; d_gene: TRBD1; CDR3aa: CASSLGQGVPYNEQFF; CDR3nt: TGTGCCAGCAGTTTGGGGCAGGGGGTTCCCTACAATGAGCAGTTCTTC
len: 13; v_gene: TRBV4-3; abundance: .; j_gene: TRBJ2-3; d_gene: .; CDR3aa: CASSPIATDTQYF; CDR3nt: TGCGCCAGCAGCCCCATAGCGACAGATACGCAGTATTTT
len: 13; v_gene: TRBV5-1; abundance: once; j_gene: TRBJ1-6; d_gene: TRBD1; CDR3aa: CASRGQPNSPLHF; CDR3nt: TGCGCCAGCAGGGGACAGCCTAATTCACCCCTCCACTTT
len: 16; v_gene: TRBV5-1; abundance: .; j_gene: TRBJ2-1; d_gene: TRBD1; CDR3aa: CASSLGDRVGAQEQFF; CDR3nt: TGCGCCAGCAGCTTGGGTGACAGGGTCGGGGCGCAGGAGCAGTTCTTC
len: 15; v_gene: TRBV7-2; abundance: .; j_gene: TRBJ2-7; d_gene: TRBD1; CDR3aa: CASSSGTGRSYEQYF; CDR3nt: TGTGCCAGCAGTTCCGGGACAGGGCGCTCCTACGAGCAGTACTTC
len: 13; v_gene: TRBV29-1; abundance: once; j_gene: TRBJ2-3; d_gene: TRBD2; CDR3aa: CSVQRGYGDTQYF; CDR3nt: TGCAGCGTTCAGCGGGGGTACGGGGATACGCAGTATTTT
len: 17; v_gene: TRBV5-4; abundance: .; j_gene: TRBJ2-6; d_gene: TRBD1; CDR3aa: CASSVGQGREGANVLTF; CDR3nt: TGTGCCAGCAGCGTCGGACAGGGACGAGAAGGGGCCAACGTCCTGACTTTC
len: 16; v_gene: TRBV6-6; abundance: few; j_gene: TRBJ1-6; d_gene: .; CDR3aa: CASSPTERPYNSPLHF; CDR3nt: TGTGCCAGCAGCCCGACAGAGAGACCCTATAATTCACCCCTCCACTTT
len: 15; v_gene: TRBV6-1; abundance: .; j_gene: TRBJ1-1; d_gene: .; CDR3aa: CASSPVRVDSTEAFF; CDR3nt: TGTGCCAGCAGTCCAGTAAGAGTTGACAGCACTGAAGCTTTCTTT
len: 15; v_gene: TRBV9; abundance: .; j_gene: TRBJ2-1; d_gene: TRBD1; CDR3aa: CASSTRDRTYNEQFF; CDR3nt: TGTGCCAGCAGCACCCGGGACAGGACCTACAATGAGCAGTTCTTC
len: 17; v_gene: TRBV30; abundance: .; j_gene: TRBJ1-2; d_gene: .; CDR3aa: CAWTTSLGSGPGNGYTF; CDR3nt: TGTGCCTGGACCACGAGCCTCGGGAGCGGACCCGGGAATGGCTACACCTTC
len: 16; v_gene: TRBV4-2; abundance: .; j_gene: TRBJ1-4; d_gene: .; CDR3aa: CASSQDSEGTSEKLFF; CDR3nt: TGTGCCAGCAGCCAAGACTCGGAGGGAACAAGTGAAAAACTGTTTTTT
len: 15; v_gene: TRBV6-5; abundance: .; j_gene: TRBJ1-2; d_gene: TRBD1; CDR3aa: CASSTGTVSNYGYTF; CDR3nt: TGTGCCAGCAGTACCGGGACAGTATCTAACTATGGCTACACCTTC
len: 16; v_gene: TRBV21-1; abundance: .; j_gene: TRBJ2-5; d_gene: .; CDR3aa: CASEGCPRPRQETQYF; CDR3nt: TGTGCCAGCGAGGGATGCCCCAGGCCACGACAAGAGACCCAGTACTTC
len: 14; v_gene: TRBV30; abundance: .; j_gene: TRBJ1-1; d_gene: .; CDR3aa: CASERQPGNTEAFF; CDR3nt: TGTGCCTCGGAAAGACAGCCGGGGAACACTGAAGCTTTCTTT
len: 14; v_gene: TRBV11-2; abundance: .; j_gene: TRBJ2-1; d_gene: TRBD2; CDR3aa: CASSPPGLAIEQFF; CDR3nt: TGTGCCAGCAGCCCCCCCGGACTAGCAATCGAGCAGTTCTTC
len: 12; v_gene: TRBV5-6; abundance: .; j_gene: TRBJ2-7; d_gene: TRBD2; CDR3aa: CASSWEGYEQYF; CDR3nt: TGTGCCAGCAGCTGGGAGGGCTACGAGCAGTACTTC
len: 14; v_gene: TRBV7-2; abundance: .; j_gene: TRBJ2-3; d_gene: .; CDR3aa: CASSSIGVADTQYF; CDR3nt: TGTGCCAGCAGCTCGATAGGAGTGGCAGATACGCAGTATTTT
len: 15; v_gene: TRBV5-5; abundance: few; j_gene: TRBJ2-3; d_gene: TRBD2; CDR3aa: CASRSLAGTTDTQYF; CDR3nt: TGTGCCAGCAGGTCGCTAGCGGGGACCACAGATACGCAGTATTTT
len: 14; v_gene: TRBV9; abundance: .; j_gene: TRBJ2-3; d_gene: TRBD2; CDR3aa: CASSGTGGPTTQYF; CDR3nt: TGTGCCAGCAGCGGAACGGGAGGGCCAACGACGCAGTATTTT
len: 15; v_gene: TRBV7-2; abundance: once; j_gene: TRBJ2-7; d_gene: TRBD2; CDR3aa: CASSPAGLDSGEQYF; CDR3nt: TGTGCCAGCAGCCCCGCGGGACTAGATTCTGGCGAGCAGTACTTC
len: 19; v_gene: TRBV15; abundance: .; j_gene: TRBJ2-3; d_gene: TRBD2; CDR3aa: CATSRDRLAGVVSTDTQYF; CDR3nt: TGTGCCACCAGCAGAGATAGGCTAGCGGGGGTCGTAAGCACAGATACGCAGTATTTT
len: 12; v_gene: TRBV30; abundance: few; j_gene: TRBJ2-3; d_gene: .; CDR3aa: CAWSLTGYPQYF; CDR3nt: TGTGCCTGGAGCCTAACAGGCTACCCGCAGTATTTT
len: 13; v_gene: TRBV27; abundance: few; j_gene: TRBJ1-2; d_gene: .; CDR3aa: CASSPQWSYGYTF; CDR3nt: TGTGCCAGCAGTCCCCAGTGGAGCTATGGCTACACCTTC
len: 14; v_gene: TRBV6-5; abundance: .; j_gene: TRBJ2-1; d_gene: .; CDR3aa: CASSYSRGNFEQFF; CDR3nt: TGTGCCAGCAGTTACTCAAGGGGGAACTTTGAGCAGTTCTTC
len: 14; v_gene: TRBV27; abundance: once; j_gene: TRBJ2-4; d_gene: .; CDR3aa: CASSLNLAKNIQYF; CDR3nt: TGTGCCAGCAGCCTAAATCTAGCCAAAAACATTCAGTACTTC
len: 14; v_gene: TRBV19; abundance: .; j_gene: TRBJ1-2; d_gene: TRBD1; CDR3aa: CASTFGQGGYGYTF; CDR3nt: TGTGCCAGTACCTTCGGACAGGGCGGCTATGGCTACACCTTC
len: 15; v_gene: TRBV6-4; abundance: .; j_gene: TRBJ2-2; d_gene: TRBD1; CDR3aa: CASSRRAGGTGELFF; CDR3nt: TGTGCCAGCAGTCGACGGGCAGGGGGTACCGGGGAGCTGTTTTTT
len: 14; v_gene: TRBV7-9; abundance: .; j_gene: TRBJ2-5; d_gene: .; CDR3aa: CASSWAGAGETQYF; CDR3nt: TGTGCCAGCAGCTGGGCGGGGGCGGGAGAGACCCAGTACTTC
len: 13; v_gene: TRBV6-1; abundance: .; j_gene: TRBJ2-5; d_gene: TRBD1; CDR3aa: CASWPGGKETQYF; CDR3nt: TGTGCCAGCTGGCCAGGGGGTAAAGAGACCCAGTACTTC
len: 15; v_gene: TRBV5-4; abundance: .; j_gene: TRBJ1-1; d_gene: TRBD1; CDR3aa: CASSLQGVLNTEAFF; CDR3nt: TGTGCCAGCAGCCTACAGGGGGTTCTGAACACTGAAGCTTTCTTT
len: 11; v_gene: TRBV2; abundance: .; j_gene: TRBJ2-5; d_gene: .; CDR3aa: CASEEAGTQYF; CDR3nt: TGTGCCAGCGAAGAGGCGGGGACCCAGTACTTC
len: 14; v_gene: TRBV5-1; abundance: .; j_gene: TRBJ2-3; d_gene: TRBD2; CDR3aa: CASSLAGYTDTQYF; CDR3nt: TGCGCCAGCAGCTTAGCGGGGTACACAGATACGCAGTATTTT
len: 16; v_gene: TRBV11-3; abundance: .; j_gene: TRBJ1-3; d_gene: .; CDR3aa: CASSLDRPTAGNTIYF; CDR3nt: TGTGCCAGCAGCTTGGATAGACCGACAGCTGGAAACACCATATATTTT
len: 17; v_gene: TRBV5-4; abundance: .; j_gene: TRBJ2-3; d_gene: TRBD2; CDR3aa: CASSPGTSGSWTDTQYF; CDR3nt: TGTGCCAGCAGCCCCGGGACTAGCGGGAGTTGGACAGATACGCAGTATTTT
len: 15; v_gene: TRBV18; abundance: .; j_gene: TRBJ2-2; d_gene: .; CDR3aa: CASSPVRGNTGELFF; CDR3nt: TGTGCCAGCTCACCGGTCAGGGGGAACACCGGGGAGCTGTTTTTT
len: 13; v_gene: TRBV6-1; abundance: few; j_gene: TRBJ1-2; d_gene: TRBD1; CDR3aa: CASSARQGDGYTF; CDR3nt: TGTGCCAGCAGTGCCCGACAGGGGGATGGCTACACCTTC
len: 13; v_gene: TRBV30; abundance: .; j_gene: TRBJ2-1; d_gene: TRBD1; CDR3aa: CAWAGQGLNEQFF; CDR3nt: TGTGCCTGGGCGGGACAGGGACTCAATGAGCAGTTCTTC
len: 15; v_gene: TRBV6-1; abundance: once; j_gene: TRBJ2-3; d_gene: TRBD1; CDR3aa: CASSGRGLVTDTQYF; CDR3nt: TGTGCCAGCAGTGGCAGGGGGCTGGTCACAGATACGCAGTATTTT
len: 13; v_gene: TRBV9; abundance: .; j_gene: TRBJ1-2; d_gene: TRBD1; CDR3aa: CASRRGQGDGYTF; CDR3nt: TGTGCCAGCCGAAGAGGGCAGGGGGATGGCTACACCTTC
len: 14; v_gene: TRBV7-2; abundance: .; j_gene: TRBJ1-5; d_gene: TRBD1; CDR3aa: CASSHGTGSHPQHF; CDR3nt: TGTGCCAGCAGCCACGGGACAGGTAGTCATCCCCAGCATTTT
len: 15; v_gene: TRBV13; abundance: few; j_gene: TRBJ2-7; d_gene: TRBD1; CDR3aa: CASSSPGGPPYEQYF; CDR3nt: TGTGCCAGCAGCTCCCCAGGGGGCCCCCCCTACGAGCAGTACTTC
len: 12; v_gene: TRBV5-6; abundance: few; j_gene: TRBJ1-2; d_gene: .; CDR3aa: CASSLAFYGYTF; CDR3nt: TGTGCCAGCAGCTTGGCTTTCTATGGCTACACCTTC
len: 13; v_gene: TRBV29-1; abundance: .; j_gene: TRBJ1-4; d_gene: .; CDR3aa: CSVGVQGSQKLFF; CDR3nt: TGCAGCGTTGGTGTTCAGGGCTCGCAAAAGCTGTTTTTT
len: 14; v_gene: TRBV7-2; abundance: .; j_gene: TRBJ2-7; d_gene: TRBD2; CDR3aa: CASSFGTSHREQYF; CDR3nt: TGTGCCAGCAGCTTCGGGACTAGTCATCGCGAGCAGTACTTC
len: 13; v_gene: TRBV2; abundance: .; j_gene: TRBJ2-5; d_gene: TRBD1; CDR3aa: CASTETGSGTQYF; CDR3nt: TGTGCCAGCACCGAGACAGGGAGCGGGACCCAGTACTTC